A selection of T cell receptor beta chains follows, all from one sample in a study of blood T cell repertoires in COVID-19. Clones were read by immunoSEQ multiplex PCR, and TCRdb kept only the in-frame ones, dropping some. The table records almost 90,000 clones, 88% of them present only once. The sample was peripheral blood. The source is an elderly man with acute or convalescent COVID-19. Each CDR3 is given with its conserved first and last residue. Each record gives: CDR3 DNA, CDR3 protein, clone size, J gene, D gene, V gene. The D gene is left open where the match is weak. Some rows have no size entry. The others give once, few or many, or a class for an expanded clone.

cdr3_nt: TGTGCTAGTGGTTTCGGTGGCAATCAGCCCCAGCATTTT; cdr3_aa: CASGFGGNQPQHF; clone_size: -; j_call: TRBJ1-5; d_call: -; v_call: TRBV12-5
cdr3_nt: TGTGCCAGTAGTTTCCCACCGGGACTAGCGGGGGCAGGTGAGCAGTTCTTC; cdr3_aa: CASSFPPGLAGAGEQFF; clone_size: -; j_call: TRBJ2-1; d_call: TRBD2; v_call: TRBV19
cdr3_nt: TGTGCCAGCAGCGTAGGACCGGCCCAGGGGACCGGGGAGCTGTTTTTT; cdr3_aa: CASSVGPAQGTGELFF; clone_size: -; j_call: TRBJ2-2; d_call: -; v_call: TRBV9
cdr3_nt: TGTGCCAGTAGTATCGGGATTGGCTACACCTTC; cdr3_aa: CASSIGIGYTF; clone_size: -; j_call: TRBJ1-2; d_call: -; v_call: TRBV19
cdr3_nt: TGTGCCAGCAGAGGACAGGGGAACACTGAAGCTTTCTTT; cdr3_aa: CASRGQGNTEAFF; clone_size: once; j_call: TRBJ1-1; d_call: TRBD1; v_call: TRBV25-1
cdr3_nt: TGCGCCAGCAGCTCCACCGGGACAGGGGGCGTAAGGGAAGCTTTCTTT; cdr3_aa: CASSSTGTGGVREAFF; clone_size: -; j_call: TRBJ1-1; d_call: TRBD1; v_call: TRBV5-1
cdr3_nt: TGCAGCGTTGAGGGCAGCCCTAACTATGGCTACACCTTC; cdr3_aa: CSVEGSPNYGYTF; clone_size: -; j_call: TRBJ1-2; d_call: -; v_call: TRBV29-1
cdr3_nt: TGTGCCAGCAGCCCGTTTAGCGGGGGGATCACAGATACGCAGTATTTT; cdr3_aa: CASSPFSGGITDTQYF; clone_size: -; j_call: TRBJ2-3; d_call: TRBD2; v_call: TRBV7-6
cdr3_nt: TGTGCCAGCAGCGTAGAGGGGACAGGGGGAACTGAGCAGTTCTTC; cdr3_aa: CASSVEGTGGTEQFF; clone_size: -; j_call: TRBJ2-1; d_call: TRBD1; v_call: TRBV9
cdr3_nt: TGTGCCTGGGGTAGGACAGGGGGCTATCAGCCCCAGCATTTT; cdr3_aa: CAWGRTGGYQPQHF; clone_size: -; j_call: TRBJ1-5; d_call: TRBD1; v_call: TRBV30
cdr3_nt: TGTGCCAGCGGAGCCGAAAAACTGTTTTTT; cdr3_aa: CASGAEKLFF; clone_size: -; j_call: TRBJ1-4; d_call: -; v_call: TRBV2
cdr3_nt: TGCAGCGCGTACAGGGATATGAACACTGAAGCTTTCTTT; cdr3_aa: CSAYRDMNTEAFF; clone_size: -; j_call: TRBJ1-1; d_call: -; v_call: TRBV29-1
cdr3_nt: TGTGCCAGCAGTTTTTCACACTACAATGAGCAGTTCTTC; cdr3_aa: CASSFSHYNEQFF; clone_size: -; j_call: TRBJ2-1; d_call: -; v_call: TRBV7-2
cdr3_nt: TGTGCCAGCAGCCAAGTAGGAGGCACTGGGTTCAATCAGCCCCAGCATTTT; cdr3_aa: CASSQVGGTGFNQPQHF; clone_size: -; j_call: TRBJ1-5; d_call: -; v_call: TRBV3-1/TRBV3-2
cdr3_nt: TGTGCCAGCAGTGAGCGAGAAGCTTTCTTT; cdr3_aa: CASSEREAFF; clone_size: -; j_call: TRBJ1-1; d_call: -; v_call: TRBV2
cdr3_nt: TGTGCCAGCAGCTTCCGGGACTCACACACAGATACGCAGTATTTT; cdr3_aa: CASSFRDSHTDTQYF; clone_size: -; j_call: TRBJ2-3; d_call: -; v_call: TRBV9
cdr3_nt: TGTGCCAGCAGCCGCGATACCCACTACGAGCAGTACTTC; cdr3_aa: CASSRDTHYEQYF; clone_size: -; j_call: TRBJ2-7; d_call: -; v_call: TRBV5-6
cdr3_nt: TGTGCCAGCAGCTTGGGACAGGGCTATGGCTACACCTTC; cdr3_aa: CASSLGQGYGYTF; clone_size: -; j_call: TRBJ1-2; d_call: TRBD1; v_call: TRBV13
cdr3_nt: TGTGCCAGCTCACCAAAACAGCTTTTCTCTGGAAACACCATATATTTT; cdr3_aa: CASSPKQLFSGNTIYF; clone_size: -; j_call: TRBJ1-3; d_call: -; v_call: TRBV18
cdr3_nt: TGTGCCAGCACGAGGGGGAGACTCCGCACAGATACGCAGTATTTT; cdr3_aa: CASTRGRLRTDTQYF; clone_size: -; j_call: TRBJ2-3; d_call: -; v_call: TRBV5-8
cdr3_nt: TGCGCCAGCAGCCACAACAGGGGTGGGGACTATGGCTACACCTTC; cdr3_aa: CASSHNRGGDYGYTF; clone_size: -; j_call: TRBJ1-2; d_call: TRBD1; v_call: TRBV4-3
cdr3_nt: TGTGCCAGCAGCGCTGGGACAGGCTACTACGAGCAGTACTTC; cdr3_aa: CASSAGTGYYEQYF; clone_size: -; j_call: TRBJ2-7; d_call: TRBD1; v_call: TRBV9
cdr3_nt: TGTGCCAGCAGCCAGAGGGTAGCCCAGATGCCCGGGGAGCTGTTTTTT; cdr3_aa: CASSQRVAQMPGELFF; clone_size: -; j_call: TRBJ2-2; d_call: -; v_call: TRBV4-2
cdr3_nt: TGTGCCAGCTCACCACTGACAGGGTCCTACGAGCAGTACTTC; cdr3_aa: CASSPLTGSYEQYF; clone_size: -; j_call: TRBJ2-7; d_call: TRBD1; v_call: TRBV18
cdr3_nt: TGTGCCAGGAGGTCGGGGAACACCGGGGAGCTGTTTTTT; cdr3_aa: CARRSGNTGELFF; clone_size: -; j_call: TRBJ2-2; d_call: -; v_call: TRBV30
cdr3_nt: TGTGCCAGCAGCTCCCAGAGAAACACCATATATTTT; cdr3_aa: CASSSQRNTIYF; clone_size: -; j_call: TRBJ1-3; d_call: -; v_call: TRBV11-2
cdr3_nt: TGCGCCAGCAGTTATACAGGGGCGACTAATGAAAAACTGTTTTTT; cdr3_aa: CASSYTGATNEKLFF; clone_size: -; j_call: TRBJ1-4; d_call: TRBD1; v_call: TRBV4-3
cdr3_nt: TGTGCCAGCAGCAAAGGGCAGGGAGGGAGTGAAAAACTGTTTTTT; cdr3_aa: CASSKGQGGSEKLFF; clone_size: -; j_call: TRBJ1-4; d_call: -; v_call: TRBV7-6
cdr3_nt: TGTGCCAGCAGCCTTAGTGTGGAGCAGTTCTTC; cdr3_aa: CASSLSVEQFF; clone_size: -; j_call: TRBJ2-1; d_call: -; v_call: TRBV7-8
cdr3_nt: TGTGCAAGTCGCTTAGGGGGGCCTTCTAGCGGGGAGAACACCGGGGAGCTGTTTTTT; cdr3_aa: CASRLGGPSSGENTGELFF; clone_size: -; j_call: TRBJ2-2; d_call: -; v_call: TRBV12-2
cdr3_nt: TGTGCCACCTCCTGGGGCGGGATGGGTGGCGAGCAGTACTTC; cdr3_aa: CATSWGGMGGEQYF; clone_size: once; j_call: TRBJ2-7; d_call: -; v_call: TRBV19
cdr3_nt: TGTGCCAGCAGCGACCGACAGGCCGGAGAGCAGTACTTC; cdr3_aa: CASSDRQAGEQYF; clone_size: -; j_call: TRBJ2-7; d_call: -; v_call: TRBV2
cdr3_nt: TGTGCCAGTAGTATAGATCGTTGGCAGGGCGATGGCTACACCTTC; cdr3_aa: CASSIDRWQGDGYTF; clone_size: -; j_call: TRBJ1-2; d_call: -; v_call: TRBV19
cdr3_nt: TGCAGCGTCGAGGGACATAATAACTATGGCTACACCTTC; cdr3_aa: CSVEGHNNYGYTF; clone_size: -; j_call: TRBJ1-2; d_call: -; v_call: TRBV29-1
cdr3_nt: TGTGCCAGCAGCGTAGGGTCGGCGGCGGGACGGGTAAATGGCTACACCTTC; cdr3_aa: CASSVGSAAGRVNGYTF; clone_size: -; j_call: TRBJ1-2; d_call: -; v_call: TRBV9
cdr3_nt: TGTGCCAGCAGGGAAGGGGGGGACACCGGGGAGCTGTTTTTT; cdr3_aa: CASREGGDTGELFF; clone_size: -; j_call: TRBJ2-2; d_call: -; v_call: TRBV6-1
cdr3_nt: TGTGCCAGCAGTGATTCGGCAGGGGTACAAGAGACCCAGTACTTC; cdr3_aa: CASSDSAGVQETQYF; clone_size: -; j_call: TRBJ2-5; d_call: -; v_call: TRBV2
cdr3_nt: TGTGCCAGCAGCTTATGGCAGGGTAACACTGAAGCTTTCTTT; cdr3_aa: CASSLWQGNTEAFF; clone_size: -; j_call: TRBJ1-1; d_call: -; v_call: TRBV7-2
cdr3_nt: TGCGCCAGCAGCTTGGCAGGGGGAACTAATGAAAAACTGTTTTTT; cdr3_aa: CASSLAGGTNEKLFF; clone_size: -; j_call: TRBJ1-4; d_call: TRBD1; v_call: TRBV5-1
cdr3_nt: TGCGCCAGCAGCCTATCGGGGGGGTCCTACGAGCAGTACTTC; cdr3_aa: CASSLSGGSYEQYF; clone_size: few; j_call: TRBJ2-7; d_call: TRBD2; v_call: TRBV5-1
cdr3_nt: TGTGCCAGCAGTTACAGGACAGGGGTTTATGGCTACACCTTC; cdr3_aa: CASSYRTGVYGYTF; clone_size: -; j_call: TRBJ1-2; d_call: TRBD1; v_call: TRBV6-6
cdr3_nt: TGTGCCAGCAGTGAACCGGGACAGGGCCACGAGCAGTACTTC; cdr3_aa: CASSEPGQGHEQYF; clone_size: -; j_call: TRBJ2-7; d_call: TRBD1; v_call: TRBV6-1
cdr3_nt: TGTGTCAGAAGCCTCGGGGAAGACAGGAGGCATATAGGCTACACCTTC; cdr3_aa: CVRSLGEDRRHIGYTF; clone_size: -; j_call: TRBJ1-2; d_call: -; v_call: TRBV7-5